Each of the 2 T cell receptor beta chains below was sequenced from the same sample in a study of T cells after yellow fever vaccination. Via MiXCR, TCRdb re-called the 5' RACE reads, giving one row per CDR3 protein. The repertoire has under 300,000 distinct CDR3 sequences, about 7% of them found once; the top ten carry about 0.9%. This specimen consisted of CD4+ T cells sorted from PBMCs, obtained 15 days after the yellow fever booster vaccination. Receptor source: a man aged 25-45 years who received the YFV17D yellow fever vaccine.

This clonotype showed up just a few times. The V gene is TRBV5-1, the J gene TRBJ1-5; D is unclear. The CDR3 covers 16 residues. The V gene's germline CDR1 is SGHRS and CDR2 YFSETQ. V lost 0 bases and J 2 bases, leaving 12 bases between the germline ends. The CDR3 DNA reads as TGCGCCAGCAGCTTGGCCCGGTCTAGGCGCAATCAGCCCCAGCATTTT. Translating it yields CASSLARSRRNQPQHF.

This clonotype was counted ten times or more. The chain recombines TRBV7-8 with TRBJ2-3; the D is unclear. V shed 3 bases and J shed 5 bases, with 3 bases lying between them. This CDR3 comprises 11 residues. CDR1 and CDR2 from the germline V gene are SGHVS and FQNEAQ. CDR3 protein: CASSFQDTQYF. The CDR3 nucleotides are TGTGCCAGCAGCTTTCAAGATACGCAGTATTTT.